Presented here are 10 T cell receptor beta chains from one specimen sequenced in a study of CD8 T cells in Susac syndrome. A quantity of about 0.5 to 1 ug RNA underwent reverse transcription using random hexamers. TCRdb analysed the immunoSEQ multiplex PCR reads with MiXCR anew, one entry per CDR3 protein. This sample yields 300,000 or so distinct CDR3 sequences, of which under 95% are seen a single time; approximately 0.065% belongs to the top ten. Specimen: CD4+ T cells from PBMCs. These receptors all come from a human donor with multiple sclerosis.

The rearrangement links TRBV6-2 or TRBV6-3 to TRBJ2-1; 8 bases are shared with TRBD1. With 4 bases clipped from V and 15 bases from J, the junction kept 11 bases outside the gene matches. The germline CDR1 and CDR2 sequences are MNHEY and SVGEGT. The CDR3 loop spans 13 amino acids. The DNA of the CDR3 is TGTGCCAGCAGTTCGTACAGGGGGGAAGGAGGGTTCTTC. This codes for CASSSYRGEGGFF.

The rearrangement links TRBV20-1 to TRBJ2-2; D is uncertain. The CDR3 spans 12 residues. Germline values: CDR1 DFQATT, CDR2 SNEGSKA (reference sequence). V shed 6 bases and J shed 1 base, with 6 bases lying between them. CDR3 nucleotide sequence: TGCAGTGCGGCCCAGAACACCGGGGAGCTGTTTTTT. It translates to CSAAQNTGELFF.

As DNA, the CDR3 is TGTGCCAGCGGGGGCGGTAGCGGATACTACGAGCAGTACTTC. This codes for CASGGGSGYYEQYF. The chain recombines TRBV6-2 or TRBV6-3 with TRBJ2-7; D could derive from TRBD1 or TRBD2 (6 bases each). The CDR3 length is 14 residues. The germline CDR1 and CDR2 sequences are MNHEY and SVGEGT. V was cut by 8 bases and J by 3 bases, with 17 bases left in between.

The DNA for the CDR3 is TGTGCCAGCTCACCGCTCGGGGGGAGCTCCTACAATGAGCAGTTCTTC. The encoded protein is CASSPLGGSSYNEQFF. This sequence joins TRBV18 and TRBJ2-1; 7 bases fit TRBD2. Germline V lookup: CDR1 KGHSH, CDR2 LQKENI. V lost 3 bases, J lost 0 bases, and 5 bases stayed unmatched. The CDR3 has 16 residues.

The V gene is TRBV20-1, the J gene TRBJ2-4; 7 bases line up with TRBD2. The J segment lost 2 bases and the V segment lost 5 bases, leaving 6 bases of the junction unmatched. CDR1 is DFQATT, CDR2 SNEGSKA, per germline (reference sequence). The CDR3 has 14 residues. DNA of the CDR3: TGCAGTGCTCCTCTAGCGGCGACCAAAAACATTCAGTACTTC. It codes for CSAPLAATKNIQYF.

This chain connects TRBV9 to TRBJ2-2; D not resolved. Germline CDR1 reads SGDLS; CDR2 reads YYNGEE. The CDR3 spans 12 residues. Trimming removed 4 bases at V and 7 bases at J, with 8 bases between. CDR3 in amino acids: CASSPQYGELFF. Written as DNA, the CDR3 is TGTGCCAGCAGCCCCCAGTACGGGGAGCTGTTTTTT.

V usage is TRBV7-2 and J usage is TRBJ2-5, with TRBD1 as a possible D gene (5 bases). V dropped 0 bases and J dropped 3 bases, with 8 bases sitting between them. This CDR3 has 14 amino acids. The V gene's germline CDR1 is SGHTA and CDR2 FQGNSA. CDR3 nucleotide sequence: TGTGCCAGCAGCTTAGCGGGGCAGAAAGAGACCCAGTACTTC. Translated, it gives CASSLAGQKETQYF.

The CDR3 nucleotides are TGTGCCAGCAGCCAACATGGGGAGGGTCAGCCCCAGCATTTT. Encoded protein: CASSQHGEGQPQHF. The chain couples TRBV3-1 to TRBJ1-5; D ambiguous. Between the trimmed V and J ends, which lost 2 bases and 6 bases, there was a span of 11 bases. Germline CDR1 LGHDT, CDR2 YNNKEL (reference sequence). The CDR3 loop spans 14 amino acids.

In DNA, the CDR3 is TGTGCCAGCAGGAAGGACGGTGGGAACACTGAAGCTTTCTTT. This gives the protein CASRKDGGNTEAFF. The chain couples TRBV6-6 to TRBJ1-1; D gene ambiguous. Germline V gene lookup returns CDR1 MNHNY and CDR2 SVGAGI (reference sequence). Deletions cut 6 bases from V and 1 base from J, with 12 bases between. This CDR3 spans 14 amino acids.

CDR3 coding DNA: TGTGCCAGCAGCTTACGGACAGACTACAATGAGCAGTTCTTC. Encoded protein: CASSLRTDYNEQFF. The chain employs TRBV7-9 and TRBJ2-1; perhaps TRBD1 as D (6 bases). V was trimmed by 2 bases and J by 3 bases, leaving 8 bases between them. The CDR3 totals 14 residues. The germline CDR1 and CDR2 sequences are SEHNR and FQNEAQ (reference sequence).